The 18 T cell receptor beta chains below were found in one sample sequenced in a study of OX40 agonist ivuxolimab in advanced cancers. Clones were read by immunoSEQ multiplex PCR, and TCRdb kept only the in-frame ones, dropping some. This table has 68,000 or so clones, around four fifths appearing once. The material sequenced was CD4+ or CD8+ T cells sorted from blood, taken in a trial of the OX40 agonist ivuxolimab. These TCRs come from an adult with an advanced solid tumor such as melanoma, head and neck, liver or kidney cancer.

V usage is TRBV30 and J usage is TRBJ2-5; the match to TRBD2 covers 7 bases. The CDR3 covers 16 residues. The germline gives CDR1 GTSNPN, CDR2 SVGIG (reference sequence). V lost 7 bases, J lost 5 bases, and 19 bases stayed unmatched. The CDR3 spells CALKPRTLAKGETQYF. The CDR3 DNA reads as TGTGCCTTAAAGCCGCGCACACTAGCGAAAGGGGAGACCCAGTACTTC.

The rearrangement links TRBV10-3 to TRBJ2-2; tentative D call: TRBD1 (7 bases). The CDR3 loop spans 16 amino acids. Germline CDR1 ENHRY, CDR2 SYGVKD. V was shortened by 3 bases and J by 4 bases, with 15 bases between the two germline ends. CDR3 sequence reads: CAISDPGGQTTGELFF. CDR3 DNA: TGTGCCATCAGTGATCCCGGGGGACAGACCACCGGGGAGCTGTTTTTT.

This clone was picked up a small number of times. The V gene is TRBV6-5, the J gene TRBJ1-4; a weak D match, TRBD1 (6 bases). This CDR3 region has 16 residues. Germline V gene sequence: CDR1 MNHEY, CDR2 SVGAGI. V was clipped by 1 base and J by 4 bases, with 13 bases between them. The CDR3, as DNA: TGTGCCAGCAGTTACTTTGGAACAGGGAATAATGAAAAACTGTTTTTT. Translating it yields CASSYFGTGNNEKLFF.

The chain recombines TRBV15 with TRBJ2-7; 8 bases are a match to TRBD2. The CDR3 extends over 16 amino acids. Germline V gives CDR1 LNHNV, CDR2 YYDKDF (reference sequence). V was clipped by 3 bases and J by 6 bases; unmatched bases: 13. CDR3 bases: TGTGCCACCAGCAGTCGGGGGGGGAGGCCACCTTCCGAGCAGTACTTC. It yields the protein CATSSRGGRPPSEQYF.

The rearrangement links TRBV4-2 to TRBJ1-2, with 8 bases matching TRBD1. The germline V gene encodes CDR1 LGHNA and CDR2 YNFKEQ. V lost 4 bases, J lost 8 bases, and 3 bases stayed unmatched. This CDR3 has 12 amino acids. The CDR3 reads CASSLTGEGYTF. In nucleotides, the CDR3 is TGTGCCAGCAGCCTGACAGGGGAAGGCTACACCTTC.

CDR3 sequence: CASSSTGGGYEQYF. DNA for the CDR3: TGTGCCAGCAGCTCGACAGGGGGCGGGTACGAGCAGTACTTC. This chain uses TRBV7-8 with TRBJ2-7; 10 bases are a match to TRBD1. V shed 4 bases, J shed 4 bases, and the junction held 4 bases outside the gene matches. CDR1 and CDR2 from the germline V gene are SGHVS and FQNEAQ. The CDR3 loop spans 14 amino acids.

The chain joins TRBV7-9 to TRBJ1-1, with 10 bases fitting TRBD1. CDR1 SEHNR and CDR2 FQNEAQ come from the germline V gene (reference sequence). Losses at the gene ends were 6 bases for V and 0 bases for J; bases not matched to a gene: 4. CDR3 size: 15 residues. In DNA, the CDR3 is TGTGCCAGCAGGGCGGGACAGGGGATGAACACTGAAGCTTTCTTT. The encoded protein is CASRAGQGMNTEAFF. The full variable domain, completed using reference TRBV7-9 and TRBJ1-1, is DTGVSQNPRHKITKRGQNVTFRCDPISEHNRLYWYRQTLGQGPEFLTYFQNEAQLEKSRLLSDRFSAERPKGSFSTLEIQRTEQGDSAMYLCASRAGQGMNTEAFFGQGTRLTVV.

The CDR3 is CASSQDALAGDNEQFF. CDR3 in DNA: TGTGCCAGCAGCCAAGACGCCCTAGCGGGGGACAATGAGCAGTTCTTC. The chain couples TRBV4-2 to TRBJ2-1, with 10 nucleotides matching TRBD2. Per germline, CDR1 LGHNA and CDR2 YNFKEQ. Unmatched junction bases numbered 4, after V lost 0 bases and J lost 5 bases. CDR3 length equals 16 residues.

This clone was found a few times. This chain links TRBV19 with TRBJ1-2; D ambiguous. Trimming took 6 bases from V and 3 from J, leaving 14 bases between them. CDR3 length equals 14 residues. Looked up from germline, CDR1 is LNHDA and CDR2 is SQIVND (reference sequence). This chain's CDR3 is CASRRTGRDYGYTF. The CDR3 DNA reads TGTGCCAGTAGGCGAACCGGGAGAGACTATGGCTACACCTTC.

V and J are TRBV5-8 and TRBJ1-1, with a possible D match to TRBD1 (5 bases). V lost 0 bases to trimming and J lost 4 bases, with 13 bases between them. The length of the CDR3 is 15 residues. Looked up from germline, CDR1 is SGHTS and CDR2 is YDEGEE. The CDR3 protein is CASSLAPRDATEAFF. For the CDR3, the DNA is TGTGCCAGCAGCTTGGCCCCCCGGGACGCCACTGAAGCTTTCTTT.

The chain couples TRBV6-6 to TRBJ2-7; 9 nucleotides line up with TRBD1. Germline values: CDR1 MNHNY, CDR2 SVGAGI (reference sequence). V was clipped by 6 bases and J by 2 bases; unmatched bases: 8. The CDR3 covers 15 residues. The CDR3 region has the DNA TGTGCCAGCAGAGAGCCGGGACAGGGCACCTACGAGCAGTACTTC. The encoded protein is CASREPGQGTYEQYF.

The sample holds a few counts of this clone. DNA of the CDR3: TGTGCCCACAAGCGAGGATATGGGGACACTGAAGCTTTCTTT. Translated: CAHKRGYGDTEAFF. The V and J genes are TRBV6-1 and TRBJ1-1; D remains unclear. CDR3 length: 14 residues. The V and J ends lost 11 bases and 3 bases respectively, with 19 bases between them. Per the germline V gene, CDR1 is MNHNS and CDR2 is SASEGT.

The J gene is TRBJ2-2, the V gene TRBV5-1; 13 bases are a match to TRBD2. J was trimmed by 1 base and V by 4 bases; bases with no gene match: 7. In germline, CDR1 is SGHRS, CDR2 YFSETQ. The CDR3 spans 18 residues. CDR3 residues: CASSRRTSGRGNTGELFF. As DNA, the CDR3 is TGCGCCAGCAGCCGGCGGACTAGCGGGAGAGGGAACACCGGGGAGCTGTTTTTT.

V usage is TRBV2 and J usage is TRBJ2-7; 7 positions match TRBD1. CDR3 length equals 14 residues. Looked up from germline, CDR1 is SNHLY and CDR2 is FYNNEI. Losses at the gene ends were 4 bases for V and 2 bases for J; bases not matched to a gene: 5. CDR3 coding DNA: TGTGCCAGCAGTGCAACAGGGGCTCCCTACGAGCAGTACGTC. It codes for CASSATGAPYEQYV.

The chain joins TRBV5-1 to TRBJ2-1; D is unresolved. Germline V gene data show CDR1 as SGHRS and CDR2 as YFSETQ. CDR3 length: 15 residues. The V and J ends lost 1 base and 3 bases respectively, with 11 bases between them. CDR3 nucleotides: TGCGCCAGCAGCTTGACGGGTTCATACTACAATGAGCAGTTCTTC. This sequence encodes CASSLTGSYYNEQFF.

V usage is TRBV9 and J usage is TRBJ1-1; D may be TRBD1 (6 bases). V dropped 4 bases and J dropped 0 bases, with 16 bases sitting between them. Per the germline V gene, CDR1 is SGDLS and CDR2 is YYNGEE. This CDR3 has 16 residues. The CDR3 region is CASSFPGVWMNTEAFF. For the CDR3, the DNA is TGTGCCAGCAGCTTCCCAGGGGTATGGATGAACACTGAAGCTTTCTTT.

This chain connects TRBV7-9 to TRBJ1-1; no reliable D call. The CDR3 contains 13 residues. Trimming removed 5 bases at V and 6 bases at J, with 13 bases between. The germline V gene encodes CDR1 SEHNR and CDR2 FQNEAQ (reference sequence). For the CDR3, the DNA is TGTGCCAGCAGCCTCGACGGTCTCCCTGAAGCTTTCTTT. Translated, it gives CASSLDGLPEAFF.

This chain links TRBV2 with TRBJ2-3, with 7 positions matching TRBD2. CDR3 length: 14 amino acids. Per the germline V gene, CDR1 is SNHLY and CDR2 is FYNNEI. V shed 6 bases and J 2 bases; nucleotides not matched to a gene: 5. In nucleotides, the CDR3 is TGTGCCAGCAGCCCCAGCGGGAACACAGATACGCAGTATTTT. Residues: CASSPSGNTDTQYF.